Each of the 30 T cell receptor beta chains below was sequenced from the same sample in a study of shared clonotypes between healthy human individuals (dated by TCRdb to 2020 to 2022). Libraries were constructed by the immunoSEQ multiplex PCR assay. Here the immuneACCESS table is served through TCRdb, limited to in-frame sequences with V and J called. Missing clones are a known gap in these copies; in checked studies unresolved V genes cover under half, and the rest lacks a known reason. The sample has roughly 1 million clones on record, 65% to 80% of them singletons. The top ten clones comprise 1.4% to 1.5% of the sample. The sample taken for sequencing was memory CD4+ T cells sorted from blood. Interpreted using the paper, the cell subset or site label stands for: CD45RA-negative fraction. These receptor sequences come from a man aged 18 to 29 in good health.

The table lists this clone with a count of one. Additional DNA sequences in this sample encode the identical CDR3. CDR3 DNA: TGCGCCAGCAGCTCGGGACAAACCACAGATACGCAGTATTTT. This translates into CASSSGQTTDTQYF. This chain uses TRBV5-1 with TRBJ2-3; perhaps TRBD1 as D (6 bases). Trimming pared 3 bases from V and 2 bases from J, leaving 10 bases between. This CDR3 region has 14 residues. Germline V CDR1 and CDR2: SGHRS, YFSETQ.

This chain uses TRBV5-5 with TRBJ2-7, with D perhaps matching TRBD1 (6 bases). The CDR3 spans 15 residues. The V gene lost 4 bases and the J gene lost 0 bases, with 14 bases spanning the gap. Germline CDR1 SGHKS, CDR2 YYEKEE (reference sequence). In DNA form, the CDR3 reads TGTGCCAGCAGCCTGGACAGCTTAGTCTCCTACGAGCAGTACTTC. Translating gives CASSLDSLVSYEQYF.

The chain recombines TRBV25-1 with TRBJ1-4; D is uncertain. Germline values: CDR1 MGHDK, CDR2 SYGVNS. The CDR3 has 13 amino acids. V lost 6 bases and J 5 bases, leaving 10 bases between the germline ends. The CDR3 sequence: CASRQLSNEKLFF. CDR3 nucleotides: TGTGCCAGCAGACAGTTATCGAATGAAAAACTGTTTTTT.

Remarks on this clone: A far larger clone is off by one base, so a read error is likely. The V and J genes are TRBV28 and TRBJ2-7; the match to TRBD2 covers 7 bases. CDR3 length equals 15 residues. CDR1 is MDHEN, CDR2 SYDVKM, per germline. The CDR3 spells CVSSQPGGSSYEQYF. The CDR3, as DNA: TGTGTCAGCAGTCAGCCCGGGGGGAGCTCCTACGAGCAGTACTTC.

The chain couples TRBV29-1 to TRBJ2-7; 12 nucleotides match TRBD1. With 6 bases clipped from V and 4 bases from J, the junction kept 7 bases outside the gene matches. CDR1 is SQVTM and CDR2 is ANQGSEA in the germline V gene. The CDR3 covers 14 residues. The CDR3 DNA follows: TGCAGCGTGGGACCGGGACAGGGGGCTTACGAGCAGTACTTC. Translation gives CSVGPGQGAYEQYF.

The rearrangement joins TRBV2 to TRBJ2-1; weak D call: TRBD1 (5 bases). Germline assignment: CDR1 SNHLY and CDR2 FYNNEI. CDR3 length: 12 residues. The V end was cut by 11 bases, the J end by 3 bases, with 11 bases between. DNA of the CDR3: TGTGCCGCCAGCCAGGGCTACAATGAGCAGTTCTTC. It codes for CAASQGYNEQFF. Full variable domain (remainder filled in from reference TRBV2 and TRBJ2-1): EPEVTQTPSHQVTQMGQEVILRCVPISNHLYFYWYRQILGQKVEFLVSFYNNEISEKSEIFDDQFSVERPDGSNFTLKIRSTKLEDSAMYFCAASQGYNEQFFGPGTRLTVL.

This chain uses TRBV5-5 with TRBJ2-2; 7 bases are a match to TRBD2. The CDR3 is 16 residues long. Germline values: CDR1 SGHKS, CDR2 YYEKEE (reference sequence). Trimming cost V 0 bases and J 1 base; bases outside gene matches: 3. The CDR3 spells CASSLVSGGNTGELFF. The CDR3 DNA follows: TGTGCCAGCAGCTTGGTATCGGGGGGGAACACCGGGGAGCTGTTTTTT.

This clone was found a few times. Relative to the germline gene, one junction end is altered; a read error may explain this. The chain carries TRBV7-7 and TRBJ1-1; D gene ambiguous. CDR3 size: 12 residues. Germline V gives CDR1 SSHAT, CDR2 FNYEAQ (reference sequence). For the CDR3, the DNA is TGTGCTAGCAGCCCCGCGGACGGTGAAGCTTTCTTT. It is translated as CASSPADGEAFF.

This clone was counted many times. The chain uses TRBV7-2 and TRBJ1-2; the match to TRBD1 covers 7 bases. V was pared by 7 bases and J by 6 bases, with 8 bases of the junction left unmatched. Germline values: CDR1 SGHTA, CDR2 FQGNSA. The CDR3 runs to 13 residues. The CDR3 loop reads CASNEQGQNGYTF. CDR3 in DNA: TGTGCCAGCAACGAACAGGGGCAAAATGGCTACACCTTC. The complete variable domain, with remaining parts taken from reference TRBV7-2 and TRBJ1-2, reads GAGVSQSPSNKVTEKGKDVELRCDPISGHTALYWYRQSLGQGLEFLIYFQGNSAPDKSGLPSDRFSAERTGGSVSTLTIQRTQQEDSAVYLCASNEQGQNGYTFGSGTRLTVV.

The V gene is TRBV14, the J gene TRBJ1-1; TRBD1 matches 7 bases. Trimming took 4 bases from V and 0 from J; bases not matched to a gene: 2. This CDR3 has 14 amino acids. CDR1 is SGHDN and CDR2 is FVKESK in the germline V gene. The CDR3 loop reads CASSLTGLNTEAFF. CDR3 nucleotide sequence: TGTGCCAGCAGCCTGACAGGGCTGAACACTGAAGCTTTCTTT.

CDR3 in DNA: TGCAGCGTTCGGGGGACAGCGAAGGCTGGCTACACCTTC. Translation gives CSVRGTAKAGYTF. The J gene is TRBJ1-2, the V gene TRBV29-1; 7 bases fit TRBD1. J was trimmed by 7 bases and V by 5 bases; bases with no gene match: 10. CDR1 is SQVTM and CDR2 is ANQGSEA in the germline V gene. This CDR3 spans 13 amino acids.

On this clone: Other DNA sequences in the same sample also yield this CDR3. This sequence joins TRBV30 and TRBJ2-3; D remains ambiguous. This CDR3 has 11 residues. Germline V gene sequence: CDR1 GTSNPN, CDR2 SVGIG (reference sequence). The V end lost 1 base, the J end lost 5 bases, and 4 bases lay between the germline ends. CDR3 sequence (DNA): TGTGCCTGGAGTGAAGGAGATACGCAGTATTTT. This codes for CAWSEGDTQYF.

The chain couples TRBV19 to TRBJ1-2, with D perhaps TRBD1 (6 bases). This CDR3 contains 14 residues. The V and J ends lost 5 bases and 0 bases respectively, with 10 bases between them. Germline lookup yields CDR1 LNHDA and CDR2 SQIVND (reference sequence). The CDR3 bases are TGTGCCAGTAGTTGGGACACCCCTAACTATGGCTACACCTTC. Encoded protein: CASSWDTPNYGYTF. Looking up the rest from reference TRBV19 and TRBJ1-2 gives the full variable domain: DGGITQSPKYLFRKEGQNVTLSCEQNLNHDAMYWYRQDPGQGLRLIYYSQIVNDFQKGDIAEGYSVSREKKESFPLTVTSAQKNPTAFYLCASSWDTPNYGYTFGSGTRLTVV.

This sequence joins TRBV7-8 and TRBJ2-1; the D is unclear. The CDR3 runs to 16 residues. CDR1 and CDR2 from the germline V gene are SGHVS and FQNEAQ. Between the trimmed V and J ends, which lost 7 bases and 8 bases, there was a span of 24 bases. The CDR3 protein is CASTLRAGTGSHEQFF. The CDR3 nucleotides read TGTGCCAGCACCCTTAGGGCCGGAACTGGCTCCCATGAGCAGTTCTTC.

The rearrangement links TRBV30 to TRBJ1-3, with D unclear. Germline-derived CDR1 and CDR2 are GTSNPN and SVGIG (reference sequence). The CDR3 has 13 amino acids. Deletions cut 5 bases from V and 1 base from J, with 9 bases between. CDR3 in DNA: TGTGCCTGGGATCCGAGTTCTGGAAACACCATATATTTT. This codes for CAWDPSSGNTIYF.

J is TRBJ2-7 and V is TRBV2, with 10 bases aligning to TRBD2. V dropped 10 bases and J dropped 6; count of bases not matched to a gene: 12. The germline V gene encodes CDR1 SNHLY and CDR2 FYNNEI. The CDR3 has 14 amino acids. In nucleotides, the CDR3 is TGTGCCACCCGGGGGGAGCGGGGGGGCCGCGAGCAGTACTTC. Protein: CATRGERGGREQYF.

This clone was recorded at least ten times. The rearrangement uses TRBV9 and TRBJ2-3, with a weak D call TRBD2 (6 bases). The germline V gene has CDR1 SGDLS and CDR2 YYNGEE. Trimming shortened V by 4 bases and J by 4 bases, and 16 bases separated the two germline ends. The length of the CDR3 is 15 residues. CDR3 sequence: CASSLRLDSADTQYF. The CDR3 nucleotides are TGTGCCAGCAGCCTCCGACTAGACTCTGCAGATACGCAGTATTTT.

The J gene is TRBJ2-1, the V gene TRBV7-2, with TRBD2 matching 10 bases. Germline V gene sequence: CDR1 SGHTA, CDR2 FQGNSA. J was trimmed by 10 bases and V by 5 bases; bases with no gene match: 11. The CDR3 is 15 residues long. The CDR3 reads CASSGYSGRSAEQFF. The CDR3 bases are TGTGCCAGCAGCGGTTATAGCGGGAGGTCGGCGGAGCAGTTCTTC.

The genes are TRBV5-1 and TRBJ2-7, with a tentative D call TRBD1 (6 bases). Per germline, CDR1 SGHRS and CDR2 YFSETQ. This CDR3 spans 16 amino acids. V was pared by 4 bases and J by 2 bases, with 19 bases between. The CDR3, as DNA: TGCGCCAGCAGCACGGGAATAAGGACAGCAGCCTACGAGCAGTACTTC. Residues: CASSTGIRTAAYEQYF.

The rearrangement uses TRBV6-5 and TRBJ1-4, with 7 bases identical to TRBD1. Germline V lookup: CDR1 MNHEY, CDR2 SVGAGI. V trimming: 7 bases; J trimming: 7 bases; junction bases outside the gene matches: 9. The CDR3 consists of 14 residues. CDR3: CASTRDSPFEKLFF. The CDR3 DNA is TGTGCCAGCACCCGGGACAGCCCCTTTGAAAAACTGTTTTTT.

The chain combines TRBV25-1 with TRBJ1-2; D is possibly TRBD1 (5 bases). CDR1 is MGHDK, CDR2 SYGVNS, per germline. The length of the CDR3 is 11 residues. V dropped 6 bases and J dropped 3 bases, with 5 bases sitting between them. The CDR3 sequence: CASRGDYGYTF. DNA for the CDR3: TGTGCCAGCAGGGGGGACTATGGCTACACCTTC.

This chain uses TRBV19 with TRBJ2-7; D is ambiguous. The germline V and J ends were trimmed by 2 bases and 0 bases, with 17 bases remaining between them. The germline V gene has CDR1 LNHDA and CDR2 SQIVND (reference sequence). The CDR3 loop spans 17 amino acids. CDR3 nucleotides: TGTGCCAGTAGTATAACCGCCGGACCGACGAGCTCCTACGAGCAGTACTTC. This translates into CASSITAGPTSSYEQYF.

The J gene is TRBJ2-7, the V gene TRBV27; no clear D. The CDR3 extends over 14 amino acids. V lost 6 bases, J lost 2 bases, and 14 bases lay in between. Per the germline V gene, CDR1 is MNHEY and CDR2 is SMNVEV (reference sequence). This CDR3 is CASRQFAPPYEQYF. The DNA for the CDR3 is TGTGCCAGCAGGCAATTTGCCCCTCCCTACGAGCAGTACTTC.

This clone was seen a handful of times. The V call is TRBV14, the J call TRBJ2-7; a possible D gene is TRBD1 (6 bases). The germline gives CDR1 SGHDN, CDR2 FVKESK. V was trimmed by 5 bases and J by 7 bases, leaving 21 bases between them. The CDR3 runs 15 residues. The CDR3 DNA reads TGTGCCAGCAGCGGGTTGGGGACAACTCATCAGGAGCAGTACTTC. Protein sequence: CASSGLGTTHQEQYF.

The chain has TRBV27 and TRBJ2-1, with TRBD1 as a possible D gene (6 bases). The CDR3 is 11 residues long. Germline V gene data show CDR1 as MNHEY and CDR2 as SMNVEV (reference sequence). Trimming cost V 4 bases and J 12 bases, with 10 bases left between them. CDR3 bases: TGTGCCAGCAGTTCAGGACAGAGGCAGTTCTTC. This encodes CASSSGQRQFF.

The CDR3 sequence: CASSLATSGRNTGELFF. Here the CDR3 DNA reads TGTGCCAGCAGCTTGGCGACTAGCGGGAGAAACACCGGGGAGCTGTTTTTT. The chain carries TRBV5-4 and TRBJ2-2; 12 nucleotides line up with TRBD2. Germline values: CDR1 SGHNT, CDR2 YYREEE (reference sequence). V trimming: 0 bases; J trimming: 2 bases; junction bases outside the gene matches: 2. The CDR3 has 17 amino acids.

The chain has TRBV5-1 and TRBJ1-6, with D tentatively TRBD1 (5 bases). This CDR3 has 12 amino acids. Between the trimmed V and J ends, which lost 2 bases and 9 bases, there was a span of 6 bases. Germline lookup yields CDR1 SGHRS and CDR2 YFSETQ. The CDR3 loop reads CASSFDSSPLHF. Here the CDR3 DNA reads TGCGCCAGCAGCTTCGACAGTTCACCCCTCCACTTT.

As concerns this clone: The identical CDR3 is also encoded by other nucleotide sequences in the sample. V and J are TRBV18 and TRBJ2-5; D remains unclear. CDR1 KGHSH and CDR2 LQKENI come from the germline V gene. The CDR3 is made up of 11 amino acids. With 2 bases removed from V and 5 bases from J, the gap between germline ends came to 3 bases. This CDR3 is CASSPGETQYF. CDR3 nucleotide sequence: TGTGCCAGCTCACCAGGGGAGACCCAGTACTTC.

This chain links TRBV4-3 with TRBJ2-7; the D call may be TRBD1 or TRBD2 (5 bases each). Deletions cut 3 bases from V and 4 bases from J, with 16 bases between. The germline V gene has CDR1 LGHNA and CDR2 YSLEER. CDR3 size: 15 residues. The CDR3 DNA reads TGCGCCAGCAGCCACTACTCCGGGACGGGTTACGAGCAGTACTTC. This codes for CASSHYSGTGYEQYF.

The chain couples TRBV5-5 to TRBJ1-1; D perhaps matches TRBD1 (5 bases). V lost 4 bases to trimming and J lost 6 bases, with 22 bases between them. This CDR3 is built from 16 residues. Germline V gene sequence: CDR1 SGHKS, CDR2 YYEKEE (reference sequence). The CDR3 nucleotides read TGTGCCAGCAGCCGTCCAACGAATAAACAGACAGCTGAAGCTTTCTTT. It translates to CASSRPTNKQTAEAFF. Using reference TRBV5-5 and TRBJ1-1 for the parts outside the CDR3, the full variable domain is DAGVTQSPTHLIKTRGQQVTLRCSPISGHKSVSWYQQVLGQGPQFIFQYYEKEERGRGNFPDRFSARQFPNYSSELNVNALLLGDSALYLCASSRPTNKQTAEAFFGQGTRLTVV.